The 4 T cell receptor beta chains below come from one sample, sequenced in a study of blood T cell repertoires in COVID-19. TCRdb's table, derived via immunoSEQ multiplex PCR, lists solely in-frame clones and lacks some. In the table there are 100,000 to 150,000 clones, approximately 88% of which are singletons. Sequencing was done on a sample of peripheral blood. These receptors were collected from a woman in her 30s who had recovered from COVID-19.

The DNA for the CDR3 is TGCGCCAGCAGAGAACTAGCGAGGGACAATGAGCAGTTCTTC. This encodes CASRELARDNEQFF. The chain uses TRBV5-1 and TRBJ2-1, with 7 bases lining up with TRBD2. The CDR3 has 14 residues. CDR1 and CDR2 (germline): SGHRS, YFSETQ. The V gene end was trimmed by 5 bases and the J gene end by 5 bases; junction bases not matched to a gene: 7.

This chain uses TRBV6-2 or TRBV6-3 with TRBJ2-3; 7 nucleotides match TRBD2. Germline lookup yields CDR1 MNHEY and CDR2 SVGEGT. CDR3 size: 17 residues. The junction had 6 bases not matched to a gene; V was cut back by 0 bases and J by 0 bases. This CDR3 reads CASSYSPSGSSTDTQYF. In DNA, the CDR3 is TGTGCCAGCAGTTACTCCCCTAGCGGCTCTAGCACAGATACGCAGTATTTT.

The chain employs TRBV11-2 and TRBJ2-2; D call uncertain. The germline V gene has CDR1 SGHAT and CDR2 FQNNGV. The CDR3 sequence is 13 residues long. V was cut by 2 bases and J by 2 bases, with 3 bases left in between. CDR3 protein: CASSLYNTGELFF. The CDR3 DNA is TGTGCCAGCAGCTTATATAACACCGGGGAGCTGTTTTTT.

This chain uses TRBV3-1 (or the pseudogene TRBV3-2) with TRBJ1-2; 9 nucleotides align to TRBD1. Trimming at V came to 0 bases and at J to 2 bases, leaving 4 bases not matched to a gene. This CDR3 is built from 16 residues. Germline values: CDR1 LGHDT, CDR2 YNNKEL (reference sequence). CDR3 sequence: CASSQDHGQGNYGYTF. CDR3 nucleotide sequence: TGTGCCAGCAGCCAAGATCACGGACAGGGGAACTATGGCTACACCTTC.